This T cell receptor (beta chain) was recorded in a study of T-cell reconstitution after alpha-beta-depleted transplantation in children. This clonotype was seen repeatedly, ten times or more. Antigen unknown. Findings of the study overall: Several hundred rapidly expanded clones from non-depleted graft cells reportedly supplied alpha-beta T cells about two months post-transplant. At the one-year point after transplant, T-cell counts and TCRbeta diversity were found to come mostly from T cells that had been newly produced.

During its preparation, the TCRbeta library received unique molecular identifiers. TCRdb called the PCR reads again in MiXCR, with one record for every CDR3 protein. The profile shows 150,000 to 250,000 distinct CDR3 sequences, about 6% of them singletons. CDR3 length equals 12 residues. With V trimmed by 7 bases and J by 4 bases, 7 bases remained unmatched. From germline, CDR1 is SQVTM and CDR2 ANQGSEA. The source is a girl under three years old with combined immunodeficiency, due to receive a stem cell transplant. J is TRBJ2-7 and V is TRBV29-1, with TRBD1 identical over 7 bases. Specimen: PBMCs, collected before TCRalphabeta/CD19-depleted stem cell transplant. The CDR3 DNA reads TGCAGCGCAGGGACAGAGGGGTACGAGCAGTACTTC. This codes for CSAGTEGYEQYF.